Presented here are 31 T cell receptor beta chains from one specimen sequenced in a study of cytomegalovirus exposure and HLA in healthy donors. The PCR ran on 60 Vbeta and 13 Jbeta primers. Clones were read by immunoSEQ multiplex PCR, and TCRdb kept only the in-frame ones, dropping some. Found here are about 140,000 clones, around 79% of them singletons; the top ten hold roughly 1%. Sequencing used PBMCs. The receptors originated from a man aged 18 to 30 in good health and CMV-seronegative.

This chain joins TRBV6-6 and TRBJ1-3, with unresolved D. In germline, CDR1 is MNHNY, CDR2 SVGAGI (reference sequence). V was trimmed by 0 bases and J by 0 bases, leaving 9 bases between them. The length of the CDR3 is 16 residues. In DNA form, the CDR3 reads TGTGCCAGCAGTTACTCACGTTGGGCCTCTGGAAACACCATATATTTT. This encodes CASSYSRWASGNTIYF.

The chain has TRBV19 and TRBJ1-4; 8 nucleotides align to TRBD1. V lost 7 bases to trimming and J lost 11 bases; unmatched junction nucleotides: 15. In germline, CDR1 is LNHDA, CDR2 SQIVND (reference sequence). The CDR3 has 15 residues. The chain's CDR3 is CASKLRGPGQDKLFF. In DNA form, the CDR3 reads TGTGCCAGTAAACTCAGGGGGCCCGGACAAGACAAACTGTTTTTT.

The CDR3 DNA follows: TGCGCCAGCAGTGCAGACAGGGCTTTTGCCGACGAGCAGTACTTC. As protein: CASSADRAFADEQYF. V gene TRBV10-2 combines with J gene TRBJ2-7; 7 bases line up with TRBD1. Trimming took 4 bases from V and 5 from J; bases not matched to a gene: 11. The CDR3 covers 15 residues. Germline lookup yields CDR1 WSHSY and CDR2 SAAADI.

The chain employs TRBV4-1 and TRBJ2-4, with a possible D match to TRBD1 (6 bases). This CDR3 contains 16 residues. V gave up 4 bases and J gave up 1 base, with 14 bases separating them. Looked up from germline, CDR1 is MGHRA and CDR2 is YSYEKL. CDR3: CASSPQGIGAKNIQYF. For the CDR3, the DNA is TGCGCCAGCAGCCCTCAGGGGATTGGGGCCAAAAACATTCAGTACTTC.

The gene calls are TRBV18 and TRBJ1-2, with a possible D match to TRBD1 (6 bases). The CDR3 is 14 residues long. Germline loops: CDR1 KGHSH, CDR2 LQKENI. Between the trimmed V and J ends, which lost 1 base and 8 bases, there was a span of 14 bases. CDR3: CASSPQGDSKGYTF. The CDR3 DNA is TGTGCCAGCTCACCACAGGGGGATTCAAAGGGCTACACCTTC.

This chain uses TRBV19 with TRBJ1-1, with D possibly being TRBD1 (6 bases). Germline V gene lookup returns CDR1 LNHDA and CDR2 SQIVND (reference sequence). CDR3 length: 14 amino acids. V lost 6 bases and J 5 bases, leaving 16 bases between the germline ends. DNA for the CDR3: TGTGCCAGTAGCGCAACAGGGATCGGTACTGAAGCTTTCTTT. Encoded protein: CASSATGIGTEAFF.

The chain combines TRBV5-1 with TRBJ2-1, with D perhaps TRBD1 (6 bases). The CDR3 totals 18 residues. Per the germline V gene, CDR1 is SGHRS and CDR2 is YFSETQ. V lost 5 bases and J 5 bases, leaving 26 bases between the germline ends. CDR3 residues: CASSFSTGIPTINNEQFF. In DNA form, the CDR3 reads TGCGCCAGCAGTTTCAGTACAGGGATCCCCACCATTAACAATGAGCAGTTCTTC. The variable domain in full, with the rest retrieved from reference TRBV5-1 and TRBJ2-1, is KAGVTQTPRYLIKTRGQQVTLSCSPISGHRSVSWYQQTPGQGLQFLFEYFSETQRNKGNFPGRFSGRQFSNSRSEMNVSTLELGDSALYLCASSFSTGIPTINNEQFFGPGTRLTVL.

The rearrangement joins TRBV7-9 to TRBJ2-1; 7 bases match TRBD1. CDR3 length: 15 amino acids. Trimming took 5 bases from V and 7 from J; bases not matched to a gene: 11. Germline CDR1 reads SEHNR; CDR2 reads FQNEAQ (reference sequence). Written as DNA, the CDR3 is TGTGCCAGCAGCCCCGGGACAGTCCCGGCAAATGAGCAGTTCTTC. Translated: CASSPGTVPANEQFF. Based on the CDR3 plus reference TRBV7-9 and TRBJ2-1, the full variable domain is DTGVSQNPRHKITKRGQNVTFRCDPISEHNRLYWYRQTLGQGPEFLTYFQNEAQLEKSRLLSDRFSAERPKGSFSTLEIQRTEQGDSAMYLCASSPGTVPANEQFFGPGTRLTVL.

DNA of the CDR3: TGCGCCAGCAGCCGGGACACAGATACGCAGTATTTT. The encoded protein is CASSRDTDTQYF. The chain recombines TRBV5-1 with TRBJ2-3; D might be TRBD2 (5 bases). V shed 4 bases and J shed 2 bases, with 5 bases lying between them. Germline V gene sequence: CDR1 SGHRS, CDR2 YFSETQ. There are 12 residues in the CDR3.

The rearrangement links TRBV18 to TRBJ1-2; possibly TRBD1 for D (5 bases). CDR1 and CDR2 (germline): KGHSH, LQKENI. Trimming stripped 0 bases from V and 7 bases from J, with 18 bases between. The CDR3 has 16 residues. For the CDR3, the DNA is TGTGCCAGCTCACCACCTGCGGGGACGCTTGGGTTTGGCTACACCTTC. It specifies CASSPPAGTLGFGYTF.

Concerning this clone: The missing conserved phenylalanine or tryptophan at the end of this CDR3 makes a read error likely. The CDR3 loop is CASSPGTGSFYEQYL. The DNA for the CDR3 is TGTGCTAGCAGTCCCGGGACAGGATCTTTCTACGAGCAGTACCTC. The chain combines TRBV7-7 with TRBJ2-7, with TRBD1 matching over 8 bases. Germline values: CDR1 SSHAT, CDR2 FNYEAQ (reference sequence). The CDR3 is made up of 15 amino acids.

The CDR3 spells CASSSQGQTNTEAFF. CDR3 sequence (DNA): TGTGCCAGCAGCAGTCAAGGACAGACCAACACTGAAGCTTTCTTT. The chain combines TRBV7-8 with TRBJ1-1; D may be TRBD1 (6 bases). Germline V gene data show CDR1 as SGHVS and CDR2 as FQNEAQ. The V and J ends lost 5 bases and 2 bases respectively, with 15 bases between them. The CDR3 totals 15 residues.

The V gene is TRBV7-9, the J gene TRBJ2-1; D remains ambiguous. The CDR3 covers 14 residues. The germline gives CDR1 SEHNR, CDR2 FQNEAQ (reference sequence). Trimming took 7 bases from V and 3 from J, leaving 13 bases between them. CDR3 coding DNA: TGTGCCAGCAATTCTAGATTTAGCTACAATGAGCAGTTCTTC. Its translation: CASNSRFSYNEQFF.

This clone was seen more than once but under ten times. CDR3 region: CASSDQLGLYQPQHF. CDR3 sequence (DNA): TGTGCCAGCAGTGACCAGTTGGGGCTATATCAGCCCCAGCATTTT. The genes are TRBV2 and TRBJ1-5, with D possibly TRBD1 on 5 matching bases. Germline assignment: CDR1 SNHLY and CDR2 FYNNEI. This CDR3 contains 15 residues. V was shortened by 3 bases and J by 5 bases, with 14 bases between the two germline ends. Supplemented by reference TRBV2 and TRBJ1-5, the full variable domain reads EPEVTQTPSHQVTQMGQEVILRCVPISNHLYFYWYRQILGQKVEFLVSFYNNEISEKSEIFDDQFSVERPDGSNFTLKIRSTKLEDSAMYFCASSDQLGLYQPQHFGDGTRLSIL.

The chain carries TRBV9 and TRBJ1-1, with unresolved D. Per the germline V gene, CDR1 is SGDLS and CDR2 is YYNGEE. This CDR3 has 14 amino acids. The ends were cut back, 4 bases at V and 3 bases at J, with 13 bases in the middle. The DNA for the CDR3 is TGTGCCAGCAGCCCAGAGGGAATTTACACTGAAGCTTTCTTT. Amino acid sequence: CASSPEGIYTEAFF.

This clone was seen only a few times. This rearrangement joins TRBV7-8 to TRBJ2-7; TRBD2 is a possible D gene (5 bases). This CDR3 comprises 13 residues. The germline gives CDR1 SGHVS, CDR2 FQNEAQ. V lost 7 bases and J 3 bases, leaving 13 bases between the germline ends. CDR3 protein: CASTSGKGYEQYF. CDR3 bases: TGTGCCAGCACCTCCGGGAAGGGCTACGAGCAGTACTTC.

This clone was seen more than once but under ten times. This chain links TRBV7-9 with TRBJ2-1; TRBD2 agrees at 7 bases. This CDR3 is 15 amino acids long. CDR1 is SEHNR, CDR2 FQNEAQ, per germline (reference sequence). V shed 1 base, J shed 6 bases, and the junction held 6 bases outside the gene matches. CDR3 amino acids: CASSLDFGGGNEQFF. The CDR3 DNA reads as TGTGCCAGCAGCTTAGACTTTGGGGGGGGCAATGAGCAGTTCTTC.

The chain carries TRBV5-1 and TRBJ2-2, with TRBD1 matching over 10 bases. CDR1 and CDR2 from the germline V gene are SGHRS and YFSETQ. J was trimmed by 0 bases and V by 4 bases; bases with no gene match: 3. This CDR3 comprises 16 residues. The CDR3: CASSLGTGANTGELFF. CDR3 bases: TGCGCCAGCAGCCTGGGGACAGGGGCGAACACCGGGGAGCTGTTTTTT.

The V call is TRBV30, the J call TRBJ1-5; D is perhaps TRBD1 (6 bases). Germline CDR1 and CDR2: GTSNPN and SVGIG (reference sequence). The V and J ends lost 2 bases and 6 bases respectively, with 17 bases between them. There are 15 residues in the CDR3. CDR3 coding DNA: TGTGCCTGGAGTCCCTTAAGGGGGAGGGGTCAGCCCCAGCATTTT. Translation: CAWSPLRGRGQPQHF.

The V call is TRBV9, the J call TRBJ2-7; 7 bases line up with TRBD2. The J segment lost 2 bases and the V segment lost 4 bases, leaving 6 bases of the junction unmatched. This CDR3 contains 14 residues. Germline V gene lookup returns CDR1 SGDLS and CDR2 YYNGEE. The CDR3 sequence: CASSLWDYPYEQYF. The CDR3 DNA sequence: TGTGCCAGCAGCCTTTGGGACTATCCCTACGAGCAGTACTTC.

The chain carries TRBV16 and TRBJ1-2, with a tentative D call TRBD1 (5 bases). The CDR3 runs to 16 residues. Trimming shortened V by 6 bases and J by 2 bases, and 19 bases separated the two germline ends. Looked up from germline, CDR1 is KGHSY and CDR2 is FQNENV. CDR3 sequence (DNA): TGTGCCAGCAGTATTAGCACCCAGGGATCCAACTATGGCTACACCTTC. Protein product: CASSISTQGSNYGYTF.

V usage is TRBV7-3 and J usage is TRBJ1-6; a weak D match, TRBD1 (5 bases). CDR3 size: 13 residues. Germline V gene sequence: CDR1 SGHTA, CDR2 FQGTGA. Trimming took off 8 bases at V and 7 bases at J, with 12 bases between the two ends. In DNA form, the CDR3 reads TGTGCCAGCGGGGCACAGACGAATTCACCCCTCCACTTT. Its protein is CASGAQTNSPLHF.

The chain couples TRBV6-6 to TRBJ1-2, with TRBD1 matching over 9 bases. J was trimmed by 6 bases and V by 2 bases; bases with no gene match: 7. Germline V CDR1 and CDR2: MNHNY, SVGAGI (reference sequence). The CDR3 is 15 residues long. CDR3 sequence (DNA): TGTGCCAGCAGTTACCCGGGGGGACAGGGTGATGGCTACACCTTC. Protein sequence: CASSYPGGQGDGYTF.

This clone was found once. The chain uses TRBV15 and TRBJ2-3, with TRBD1 identical over 7 bases. There are 17 residues in the CDR3. Germline loops: CDR1 LNHNV, CDR2 YYDKDF (reference sequence). V dropped 4 bases and J dropped 2; count of bases not matched to a gene: 12. The CDR3 protein is CATSTLGQVGYTDTQYF. CDR3 DNA: TGTGCCACCAGCACCCTCGGACAGGTTGGGTACACAGATACGCAGTATTTT.

This clone has more than one count but fewer than ten. The chain joins TRBV30 to TRBJ1-3; TRBD1 aligns across 10 bases. After removal of 0 bases from V and 0 bases from J, the junction contained 8 bases not matched to a gene. CDR1 and CDR2 from the germline V gene are GTSNPN and SVGIG (reference sequence). The CDR3 is 18 residues long. The CDR3 loop reads CAWSVRTGGPFSGNTIYF. Written as DNA, the CDR3 is TGTGCCTGGAGTGTAAGGACAGGGGGACCCTTCTCTGGAAACACCATATATTTT.

The J gene is TRBJ2-6, the V gene TRBV4-2; 7 bases are a match to TRBD2. Trimming cost V 0 bases and J 3 bases; bases outside gene matches: 5. In germline, CDR1 is LGHNA, CDR2 YNFKEQ. The CDR3 is 17 amino acids. The CDR3 spells CASSQEAAGDGANVLTF. Written as DNA, the CDR3 is TGTGCCAGCAGCCAAGAGGCGGCGGGGGATGGGGCCAACGTCCTGACTTTC.

The chain employs TRBV7-2 and TRBJ1-2; TRBD1 matches 8 bases. The CDR3 consists of 16 residues. Germline lookup yields CDR1 SGHTA and CDR2 FQGNSA. J was trimmed by 4 bases and V by 4 bases; bases with no gene match: 11. CDR3 nucleotide sequence: TGTGCCAGCAGCTCTCAGGGGGCCGCAACGATCTATGGCTACACCTTC. Its translation: CASSSQGAATIYGYTF.

Notes on this clone: In the same sample, other DNA sequences code for this CDR3. V gene TRBV2 combines with J gene TRBJ2-7, with TRBD1 identical over 7 bases. Germline V gene data show CDR1 as SNHLY and CDR2 as FYNNEI. V lost 8 bases and J lost 0; bases outside the gene matches: 7. The CDR3 length is 14 residues. The CDR3: CASLLQGNSYEQYF. The DNA for the CDR3 is TGTGCCAGCCTATTACAGGGGAACTCCTACGAGCAGTACTTC.

V gene TRBV6-5 combines with J gene TRBJ1-2; 7 nucleotides match TRBD1. The CDR3 sequence is 12 residues long. Germline trimming cut 7 bases from V and 6 bases from J; bases unmatched to any gene: 5. From germline, CDR1 is MNHEY and CDR2 SVGAGI. CDR3: CASTLGGNGYTF. CDR3 DNA: TGTGCCAGCACCTTAGGGGGCAATGGCTACACCTTC.

The chain uses TRBV6-1 and TRBJ1-4, with 8 bases aligning to TRBD1. The CDR3 runs 14 residues. The V gene's germline CDR1 is MNHNS and CDR2 SASEGT. V lost 6 bases and J lost 5; bases outside the gene matches: 5. This CDR3 reads CASRVDRVNEKLFF. CDR3 in DNA: TGTGCCAGCAGAGTGGACAGGGTGAATGAAAAACTGTTTTTT.

V gene TRBV6-5 combines with J gene TRBJ2-5, with D perhaps TRBD1 (6 bases). The V and J ends lost 6 bases and 5 bases respectively, with 19 bases between them. Germline CDR1 MNHEY, CDR2 SVGAGI. This CDR3 comprises 15 residues. CDR3 sequence (DNA): TGTGCCAGCAGAAGAGCGGACAGTTCTGGGGAGACCCAGTACTTC. This translates into CASRRADSSGETQYF.